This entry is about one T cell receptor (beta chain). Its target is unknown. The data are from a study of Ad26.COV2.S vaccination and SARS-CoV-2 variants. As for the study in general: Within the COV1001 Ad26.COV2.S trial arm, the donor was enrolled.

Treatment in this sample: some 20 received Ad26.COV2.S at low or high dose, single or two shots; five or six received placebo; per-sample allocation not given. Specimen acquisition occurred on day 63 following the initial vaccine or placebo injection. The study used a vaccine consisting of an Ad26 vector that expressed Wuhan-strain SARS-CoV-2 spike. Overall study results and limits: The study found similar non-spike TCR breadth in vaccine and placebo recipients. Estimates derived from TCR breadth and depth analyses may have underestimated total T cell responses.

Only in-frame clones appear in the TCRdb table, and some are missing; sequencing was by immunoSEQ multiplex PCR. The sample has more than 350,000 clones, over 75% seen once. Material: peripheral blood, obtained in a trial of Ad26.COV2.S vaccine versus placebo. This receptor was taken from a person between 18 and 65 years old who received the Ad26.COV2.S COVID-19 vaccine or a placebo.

The CDR3 loop reads CASSGLQETQYF. The CDR3 coding sequence is TGTGCCAGCAGTGGGTTACAAGAGACCCAGTACTTC. The gene calls are TRBV7-9 and TRBJ2-5; D is ambiguous. With 6 bases removed from V and 2 bases from J, the gap between germline ends came to 7 bases. This CDR3 has 12 amino acids. Germline V gives CDR1 SEHNR, CDR2 FQNEAQ (reference sequence).